This TCR beta chain is drawn from a study of regulatory T cells in long-lasting Graves disease. Study outcomes and limitations: Persistent disease was characterized by preferential usage of TRBV28, TRBJ1-2 and TRBJ2-5. For persistent Graves' patients, TCR diversity was lower than for newly diagnosed ones. Few sampled subjects may have lowered accuracy.

Trimming removed 6 bases at V and 2 bases at J, with 10 bases between. The length of the CDR3 is 13 residues. Investigators prepared the TCR beta libraries by applying iRepertoire HTBI primers and Arm-PCR of CDR3 regions. MiXCR, run by TCRdb on the multiplex PCR reads, gives a single entry per CDR3 protein. This table has 420,000 or so distinct CDR3 sequences, 23% appearing once. Documented time point: persistent/refractory GD, antithyroid drugs over 5 years with positive TRAb. Construction of the TCR library relied on RNA isolated from PBMCs. The patients included were those that came from an endocrinology department in Xi'an, China. This clonotype was recorded at least ten times. Its cognate antigen is unknown.

The source was peripheral blood mononuclear cells (PBMCs), collected when the disease was refractory, from a patient treated with antithyroid drugs. The rearrangement joins TRBV12-3 or TRBV12-4 to TRBJ2-5, with D unresolved. The source is a female donor with Graves disease. This CDR3 reads CASSPDPQETQYF. Here the CDR3 DNA reads TGTGCCAGCAGCCCAGACCCACAAGAGACCCAGTACTTC.